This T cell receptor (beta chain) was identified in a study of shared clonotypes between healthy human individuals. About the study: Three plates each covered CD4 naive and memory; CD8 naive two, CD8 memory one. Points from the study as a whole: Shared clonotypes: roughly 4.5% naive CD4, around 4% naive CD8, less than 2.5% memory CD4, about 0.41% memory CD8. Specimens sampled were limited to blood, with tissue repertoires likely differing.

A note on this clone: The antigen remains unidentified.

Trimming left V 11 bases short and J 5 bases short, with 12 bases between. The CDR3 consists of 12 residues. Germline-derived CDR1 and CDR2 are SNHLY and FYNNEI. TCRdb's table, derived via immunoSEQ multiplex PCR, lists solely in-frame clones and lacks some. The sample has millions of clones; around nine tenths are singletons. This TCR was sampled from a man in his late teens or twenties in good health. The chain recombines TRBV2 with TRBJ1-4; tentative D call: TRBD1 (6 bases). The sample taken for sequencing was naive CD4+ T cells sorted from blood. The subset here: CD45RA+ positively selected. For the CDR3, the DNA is TGTGCCGGGGGCCAGCGGAATGAAAAACTGTTTTTT. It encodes CAGGQRNEKLFF.